What follows is one T cell receptor (beta chain) and its context. These data come from a study of blood T cell repertoires in COVID-19. Study in general: Donors in the United States, Italy and Spain gave samples during acute or convalescent COVID-19. T cells, B-cell-depleted T cells, or PBMCs supplied cDNA or gDNA.

The V end was cut by 2 bases, the J end by 5 bases, with 13 bases between. This CDR3 region has 14 residues. Germline-derived CDR1 and CDR2 are SGDLS and YYNGEE. Some clones are missing from TCRdb's copy, which holds only in-frame ones; the method was immunoSEQ multiplex PCR. The sample includes over 100,000 clones, around 83% of them seen just once. Self-reported history from a screening survey and questionnaire set each donor's cohort. The study counted Cohort 3 donors as recovered given two negative PCRs, clearance, or symptom resolution. The source is a woman in her twenties or thirties who had recovered from COVID-19. The material sequenced was PBMCs or T cells enriched from blood (not recorded which). The chain couples TRBV9 to TRBJ1-2; D call uncertain. The chain's CDR3 is CASSVAAPRYGYTF. In DNA form, the CDR3 reads TGTGCCAGCAGCGTTGCCGCGCCAAGATATGGCTACACCTTC.